This TCR beta chain originates from a study of blood T cell repertoires in COVID-19. For the study at large: Sites in the United States, Italy and Spain provided acute and convalescent COVID-19 samples. PBMCs, B-cell-depleted T cells, or T cells provided the cDNA or gDNA that made up the material.

The CDR3 is 14 residues long. Per germline, CDR1 MNHEY and CDR2 SVGAGI. The junction had 9 bases not matched to a gene; V was cut back by 5 bases and J by 11 bases. As processed by the authors: Scientists estimated how many nucleated cells there were by amplifying reference gene primers. Sequenced by immunoSEQ multiplex PCR; TCRdb stores in-frame clones only, minus some. That table is the source of V, J and clone size, and D and trimming were worked out from the DNA. The sample holds 140,000 to 150,000 clones, about 87% seen once. The sequenced material came from peripheral blood. The clonotype was recovered from a man between 45 and 60 years old who had recovered from COVID-19. V and J are TRBV6-5 and TRBJ1-1, with TRBD1 matching over 12 bases. CDR3 protein: CASSMGQGAFEAFF. The CDR3 DNA follows: TGTGCCAGCAGTATGGGACAGGGGGCGTTCGAGGCTTTCTTT.